What follows is one T cell receptor beta chain and its context. The data derive from a study of blood T cell repertoires in COVID-19. From germline, CDR1 is DFQATT and CDR2 SNEGSKA (reference sequence). This CDR3 region has 10 residues. Assay: immunoSEQ multiplex PCR; the TCRdb copy retains only in-frame clones and omits some. The table records 210,000 or so clones, over 75% of them present only once. The chain couples TRBV20-1 to TRBJ1-2; D unresolved. The sample taken for sequencing was peripheral blood. The origin of this receptor is a human donor in a cohort sampled during active COVID-19. In DNA form, the CDR3 reads TGCAGCAGATACCGAGGTGGCTACACCTTC. The encoded protein is CSRYRGGYTF.